These 16 T cell receptor beta chains were all obtained from the same sample, sequenced in a study of a mutant IDH1 vaccine in newly diagnosed glioma. Time point denoted: baseline, week 1 (first vaccination visit). Treatment given: pre-vaccination baseline after standard-of-care therapy. Repertoires were generated with immunoSEQ multiplex PCR, while TCRdb's copy carries only in-frame clones and drops some. The profile shows more than 80,000 clones, approximately 83% of them singletons. The starting material was PBMCs, obtained from a glioma patient treated with radiotherapy, temozolomide or both. The receptors here all came from a woman aged 45-65 years with glioma.

This clone has just one count. This sequence joins TRBV9 and TRBJ2-1; TRBD2 aligns across 7 bases. The J segment lost 7 bases and the V segment lost 0 bases, leaving 1 base of the junction unmatched. The germline V gene has CDR1 SGDLS and CDR2 YYNGEE. The CDR3 is made up of 13 amino acids. CDR3 bases: TGTGCCAGCAGCGTAGCCGGGGGGAATGAGCAGTTCTTC. Translating it yields CASSVAGGNEQFF.

The chain carries TRBV18 and TRBJ2-3, with TRBD2 as a possible D gene (5 bases). The CDR3 runs 14 residues. V was pared by 2 bases and J by 1 base, with 7 bases between. Germline V CDR1 and CDR2: KGHSH, LQKENI. CDR3: CASSPRTGTDTQYF. The DNA of the CDR3 is TGTGCCAGCTCACCAAGGACTGGCACAGATACGCAGTATTTT.

The rearrangement joins TRBV5-1 to TRBJ1-2; 9 nucleotides agree with TRBD1. The CDR3 totals 15 residues. Germline V gene lookup returns CDR1 SGHRS and CDR2 YFSETQ. V was pared by 0 bases and J by 6 bases, with 6 bases of the junction left unmatched. CDR3 in DNA: TGCGCCAGCAGCTTGGTCGGACAGGGGATCCATGGCTACACCTTC. It translates to CASSLVGQGIHGYTF. The full variable domain, in which reference TRBV5-1 and TRBJ1-2 provide the parts outside the CDR3, is KAGVTQTPRYLIKTRGQQVTLSCSPISGHRSVSWYQQTPGQGLQFLFEYFSETQRNKGNFPGRFSGRQFSNSRSEMNVSTLELGDSALYLCASSLVGQGIHGYTFGSGTRLTVV.

The chain uses TRBV9 and TRBJ1-5; perhaps TRBD1 as D (5 bases). The CDR3 is 19 residues long. Germline CDR1 and CDR2: SGDLS and YYNGEE. The V end lost 0 bases, the J end lost 0 bases, and 19 bases lay between the germline ends. The CDR3 bases are TGTGCCAGCAGCGTAGGGCCCCTTACAGGAACGTATAGCAATCAGCCCCAGCATTTT. Translated: CASSVGPLTGTYSNQPQHF. Full variable domain (missing parts from reference TRBV9 and TRBJ1-5): DSGVTQTPKHLITATGQRVTLRCSPRSGDLSVYWYQQSLDQGLQFLIQYYNGEERAKGNILERFSAQQFPDLHSELNLSSLELGDSALYFCASSVGPLTGTYSNQPQHFGDGTRLSIL.

The chain employs TRBV10-3 and TRBJ2-1; 8 nucleotides align to TRBD2. This CDR3 has 16 residues. V lost 3 bases and J lost 2; bases outside the gene matches: 6. Germline V gives CDR1 ENHRY, CDR2 SYGVKD. CDR3 in amino acids: CAISDGSGATYNEQFF. The CDR3 region has the DNA TGTGCCATCAGTGACGGTAGCGGGGCGACCTACAATGAGCAGTTCTTC.

CDR3 region: CASTLVVGNTQYF. CDR3 nucleotide sequence: TGTGCCAGCACCCTAGTAGTAGGAAATACGCAGTATTTT. The gene calls are TRBV7-2 and TRBJ2-3; D uncertain. CDR1 is SGHTA and CDR2 is FQGNSA in the germline V gene. V lost 7 bases and J 7 bases, leaving 15 bases between the germline ends. The CDR3 is 13 residues long. The entire variable domain, with the rest obtained from reference TRBV7-2 and TRBJ2-3, is as follows: GAGVSQSPSNKVTEKGKDVELRCDPISGHTALYWYRQSLGQGLEFLIYFQGNSAPDKSGLPSDRFSAERTGGSVSTLTIQRTQQEDSAVYLCASTLVVGNTQYFGPGTRLTVL.

The chain recombines TRBV6-5 with TRBJ2-7; TRBD1 matches 9 bases. V lost 5 bases to trimming and J lost 0 bases; unmatched junction nucleotides: 5. Germline V gives CDR1 MNHEY, CDR2 SVGAGI. The CDR3 spans 15 residues. The CDR3: CASSPGTGHSYEQYF. In DNA, the CDR3 is TGTGCCAGCAGTCCCGGGACAGGGCACTCCTACGAGCAGTACTTC.

Worth noting for this clone: A read error may account for a junction end that differs from germline. The chain links TRBV7-2 to TRBJ2-3; D might be TRBD2 (6 bases). Germline V gene sequence: CDR1 SGHTA, CDR2 FQGNSA. The CDR3 consists of 13 residues. CDR3 coding DNA: TGTGCCAGCAGCCCAGCGGGCACTGATACGCAGTATTTT. It codes for CASSPAGTDTQYF.

The chain employs TRBV19 and TRBJ2-1; a weak D match, TRBD2 (6 bases). The CDR3 runs 15 residues. Looked up from germline, CDR1 is LNHDA and CDR2 is SQIVND (reference sequence). The V end lost 5 bases, the J end lost 2 bases, and 13 bases lay between the germline ends. The DNA for the CDR3 is TGTGCCAGTAGTTTGGAGGGGAGCACCTACAATGAGCAGTTCTTC. Amino acid sequence: CASSLEGSTYNEQFF.

Concerning this clone: One end of the junction varies from germline; a read error may be responsible. The chain joins TRBV15 to TRBJ1-1; D is ambiguous. Germline loops: CDR1 LNHNV, CDR2 YYDKDF (reference sequence). The CDR3 covers 13 residues. The CDR3 sequence is CATSRDLEGGRLF. DNA of the CDR3: TGTGCCACCAGCAGAGATCTCGAAGGAGGCAGACTATTT.

The rearrangement joins TRBV11-3 to TRBJ2-7; 7 nucleotides agree with TRBD1. J gave up 7 bases and V 5 bases, and 8 bases lay outside the gene matches. CDR1 and CDR2 (germline): SGHNT, YENEEA. CDR3 size: 13 residues. This chain's CDR3 is CASSREATGEQYF. The CDR3 DNA sequence: TGTGCCAGCAGCCGTGAGGCGACAGGGGAGCAGTACTTC. Full variable domain (missing parts from reference TRBV11-3 and TRBJ2-7): EAGVVQSPRYKIIEKKQPVAFWCNPISGHNTLYWYLQNLGQGPELLIRYENEEAVDDSQLPKDRFSAERLKGVDSTLKIQPAELGDSAVYLCASSREATGEQYFGPGTRLTVT.

The chain couples TRBV7-2 to TRBJ1-1; D uncertain. The germline V and J ends were trimmed by 2 bases and 0 bases, with 1 base remaining between them. The CDR3 runs to 12 residues. Germline V gives CDR1 SGHTA, CDR2 FQGNSA. In nucleotides, the CDR3 is TGTGCCAGCAGCTTACTGAACACTGAAGCTTTCTTT. It translates to CASSLLNTEAFF.

The rearrangement joins TRBV6-5 to TRBJ1-5; TRBD1 aligns across 8 bases. J gave up 4 bases and V 3 bases, and 5 bases lay outside the gene matches. CDR1 and CDR2 from the germline V gene are MNHEY and SVGAGI. The CDR3 loop spans 15 amino acids. The CDR3 DNA is TGTGCCAGCAGTTATACAGGGGGAAGGAATCAGCCCCAGCATTTT. Residues: CASSYTGGRNQPQHF.

This chain links TRBV6-5 with TRBJ1-2; a possible D gene is TRBD1 (6 bases). Germline V CDR1 and CDR2: MNHEY, SVGAGI. The V end lost 6 bases, the J end lost 8 bases, and 16 bases lay between the germline ends. The CDR3 covers 13 residues. Here the CDR3 DNA reads TGTGCCAGCAGCGAGAACACAGGGATCGGCTACACCTTC. This translates into CASSENTGIGYTF.

V usage is TRBV18 and J usage is TRBJ1-5; D may be TRBD1 (5 bases). Trimming cost V 3 bases and J 3 bases, with 6 bases left between them. The CDR3 covers 13 residues. Germline CDR1 is KGHSH and CDR2 is LQKENI. Here the CDR3 DNA reads TGTGCCAGCTCACCGGACAACAATCAGCCCCAGCATTTT. Encoded protein: CASSPDNNQPQHF.

CDR3 nucleotide sequence: TGTGCCAGCAGCTTATGGGGCAGGACAGATACGCAGTATTTT. Protein product: CASSLWGRTDTQYF. This chain joins TRBV7-2 and TRBJ2-3, with D perhaps matching TRBD1 (5 bases). Germline values: CDR1 SGHTA, CDR2 FQGNSA. V was pared by 2 bases and J by 3 bases, with 9 bases between. The CDR3 extends over 14 amino acids.